This TCR beta chain was identified during a study of shared clonotypes between healthy human individuals. Overall study: CD4 naive and memory got three plates each, CD8 naive two, CD8 memory one.

V lost 3 bases, J lost 1 base, and 2 bases lay in between. The CDR3 is made up of 12 amino acids. Germline V CDR1 and CDR2: SGHVS, FNYEAQ. Every one of the donors was a Caucasian adult that lived in Nashville, Tennessee. This clone was recorded only once. Other nucleotide sequences from this sample produce the same CDR3. TCRdb keeps only in-frame clones here, not all; method: immunoSEQ multiplex PCR. This sample has 2,500,000 or so clones, with just over 90% found just once. Sequencing was carried out using naive CD4+ T cells sorted from blood. Regarding subset: CD45RA+ positively selected. The chain carries TRBV7-6 and TRBJ2-3; D remains unclear. The receptor was derived from a man between 18 and 29 years old in good health. CDR3 sequence: CASSLGTDTQYF. The CDR3 DNA sequence: TGTGCCAGCAGCTTGGGCACAGATACGCAGTATTTT.